Presented here are 29 T cell receptor beta chains from one specimen sequenced in a study of OX40 agonist ivuxolimab in advanced cancers. Only in-frame clones appear in the TCRdb table, and some are missing; sequencing was by immunoSEQ multiplex PCR. The data contain 64,000 or so clones, about 83% of them singletons. Sequenced here: CD4+ or CD8+ T cells sorted from blood, sampled in a trial of the OX40 agonist ivuxolimab. Receptor source: an adult with an advanced solid tumor such as melanoma, head and neck, liver or kidney cancer.

The chain is built from TRBV2 and TRBJ1-1; 7 bases line up with TRBD1. Germline V gives CDR1 SNHLY, CDR2 FYNNEI. The length of the CDR3 is 15 residues. Losses at the gene ends were 6 bases for V and 0 bases for J; bases not matched to a gene: 7. In DNA, the CDR3 is TGTGCCAGCAGGCGGCCGGGACAGATGAACACTGAAGCTTTCTTT. Its protein product is CASRRPGQMNTEAFF.

The rearrangement uses TRBV5-4 and TRBJ1-2; D may be TRBD1 (5 bases). The germline V and J ends were trimmed by 3 bases and 5 bases, with 11 bases remaining between them. CDR1 is SGHNT, CDR2 YYREEE, per germline (reference sequence). The CDR3 spans 13 residues. CDR3 protein: CASSSGSQYGYTF. CDR3 in DNA: TGTGCCAGCAGCTCAGGGTCCCAATATGGCTACACCTTC. The full variable domain, with the rest looked up from reference TRBV5-4 and TRBJ1-2, is ETGVTQSPTHLIKTRGQQVTLRCSSQSGHNTVSWYQQALGQGPQFIFQYYREEENGRGNFPPRFSGLQFPNYSSELNVNALELDDSALYLCASSSGSQYGYTFGSGTRLTVV.

Details on this clone: Other nucleotide sequences from this sample produce the same CDR3. The chain is built from TRBV18 and TRBJ1-5; D gene ambiguous. Trimming cost V 3 bases and J 2 bases, with 11 bases left between them. Germline values: CDR1 KGHSH, CDR2 LQKENI. The CDR3 runs 15 residues. The CDR3 region is CASSPLGGGNQPQHF. The CDR3 coding sequence is TGTGCCAGCTCACCTCTAGGTGGCGGCAATCAGCCCCAGCATTTT.

The chain employs TRBV15 and TRBJ2-3; tentatively, D is TRBD2 (7 bases). Trimming cost V 6 bases and J 1 base, with 11 bases left between them. Germline V CDR1 and CDR2: LNHNV, YYDKDF (reference sequence). The CDR3 is 14 residues long. The CDR3 sequence is CATSGGGRTDTQYF. In nucleotides, the CDR3 is TGTGCCACCAGTGGGGGGGGCCGCACAGATACGCAGTATTTT.

The chain couples TRBV19 to TRBJ1-5, with no clear D. From germline, CDR1 is LNHDA and CDR2 SQIVND (reference sequence). The CDR3 is 13 residues long. V was clipped by 11 bases and J by 0 bases, with 11 bases between them. CDR3: CAAARDSNQPQHF. The DNA of the CDR3 is TGTGCCGCCGCTCGGGATAGCAATCAGCCCCAGCATTTT.

The CDR3 coding sequence is TGCGCCAGCAGCAGGCTAGGTTCCTACAATGAGCAGTTCTTC. Its protein product is CASSRLGSYNEQFF. This chain uses TRBV5-1 with TRBJ2-1, with D unresolved. CDR1 SGHRS and CDR2 YFSETQ come from the germline V gene. The CDR3 sequence is 14 residues long. V was cut by 4 bases and J by 1 base, with 9 bases left in between.

The rearrangement joins TRBV5-1 to TRBJ2-1, with 16 bases that match TRBD2. The V gene's germline CDR1 is SGHRS and CDR2 YFSETQ. The CDR3 spans 17 residues. Trimming took 4 bases from V and 3 from J; bases not matched to a gene: 4. The chain's CDR3 is CASSPGLAGGYYNEQFF. CDR3 bases: TGCGCCAGCAGCCCGGGACTAGCGGGGGGGTACTACAATGAGCAGTTCTTC.

A word on this clone: The sample contains more than one DNA sequence encoding this CDR3. The gene calls are TRBV25-1 and TRBJ1-6, with 8 nucleotides matching TRBD1. V was pared by 1 base and J by 5 bases, with 1 base of the junction left unmatched. The CDR3 contains 15 residues. Germline CDR1 reads MGHDK; CDR2 reads SYGVNS. The CDR3 DNA sequence: TGTGCCAGCAGTGAATTGGACAGGGATAATTCACCCCTCCACTTT. Its translation: CASSELDRDNSPLHF.

The genes are TRBV10-1 and TRBJ1-1, with TRBD1 as a possible D gene (6 bases). CDR1 and CDR2 from the germline V gene are WNHNN and SYGVQD (reference sequence). V gave up 2 bases and J gave up 1 base, with 17 bases separating them. The CDR3 has 17 residues. The CDR3 sequence: CASSENNRAGENTEAFF. The CDR3 DNA sequence: TGCGCCAGCAGTGAGAATAACAGGGCTGGGGAGAACACTGAAGCTTTCTTT.

For this clone: The same CDR3 is also encoded by other DNA sequences in this sample. The V and J genes are TRBV18 and TRBJ2-7, with 10 nucleotides matching TRBD2. CDR1 KGHSH and CDR2 LQKENI come from the germline V gene. The CDR3 runs 15 residues. V gave up 3 bases and J gave up 1 base; unmatched junction bases: 3. In DNA form, the CDR3 reads TGTGCCAGCTCACCTAGCGGGGGGAGTTCCTACGAGCAGTACTTC. Translated, it gives CASSPSGGSSYEQYF.

The CDR3 DNA reads TGTGCCAGCAGTGAGCGCGGCGAGACCCAGTACTTC. The encoded protein is CASSERGETQYF. The V and J genes are TRBV25-1 and TRBJ2-5; D is unclear. Looked up from germline, CDR1 is MGHDK and CDR2 is SYGVNS. This CDR3 contains 12 residues. V lost 3 bases, J lost 5 bases, and 7 bases lay in between.

The rearrangement uses TRBV21-1 and TRBJ1-2; the table names TRBD1, a call not compared with the DNA. TRBV21-1 is marked as a pseudogene. The CDR3 is 11 amino acids. The CDR3 loop reads CASTGNYGYTF. CDR3 DNA sequence: TGTGCCAGTACAGGGAACTATGGCTACACCTTC.

DNA of the CDR3: TGCGCCAGCAGCCGGGACAGGGGGGCGTACGAGCAGTACTTC. Its translation: CASSRDRGAYEQYF. This chain uses TRBV5-1 with TRBJ2-7, with 11 bases matching TRBD1. The germline CDR1 and CDR2 sequences are SGHRS and YFSETQ. V was pared by 4 bases and J by 4 bases, with 4 bases of the junction left unmatched. The CDR3 spans 14 residues.

The rearrangement uses TRBV18 and TRBJ2-7, with D possibly matching TRBD2 (5 bases). The CDR3 runs to 17 residues. Germline assignment: CDR1 KGHSH and CDR2 LQKENI. The V gene lost 3 bases and the J gene lost 0 bases, with 18 bases spanning the gap. This chain's CDR3 is CASSPPGSTPHSYEQYF. DNA for the CDR3: TGTGCCAGCTCACCGCCGGGATCGACACCGCACTCCTACGAGCAGTACTTC.

V usage is TRBV27 and J usage is TRBJ2-1; D possibly corresponds to TRBD1 (6 bases). V was clipped by 6 bases and J by 5 bases, with 17 bases between them. Germline-derived CDR1 and CDR2 are MNHEY and SMNVEV (reference sequence). CDR3 size: 15 residues. Here the CDR3 reads CASRTPTQGNNEQFF. The CDR3 nucleotides read TGTGCCAGCAGGACCCCAACACAGGGAAACAATGAGCAGTTCTTC.

The V call is TRBV19, the J call TRBJ2-7, with 7 bases aligning to TRBD1. Losses at the gene ends were 3 bases for V and 5 bases for J; bases not matched to a gene: 7. Germline CDR1 and CDR2: LNHDA and SQIVND (reference sequence). The CDR3 spans 14 residues. The CDR3 DNA follows: TGTGCCAGTAGTATCCGGGACAGAACCCACGAGCAGTACTTC. This codes for CASSIRDRTHEQYF.

The rearrangement links TRBV19 to TRBJ1-2; D is unresolved. The CDR3 contains 14 residues. CDR1 LNHDA and CDR2 SQIVND come from the germline V gene (reference sequence). V was cut by 7 bases and J by 7 bases, with 19 bases left in between. As DNA, the CDR3 is TGTGCCAGTACCGGGCCCCGAAATCTCGGTGGCTACACCTTC. Translating it yields CASTGPRNLGGYTF.

The V and J genes are TRBV7-7 and TRBJ2-1, with 9 bases that match TRBD2. The V gene end was trimmed by 3 bases and the J gene end by 5 bases; junction bases not matched to a gene: 5. Germline CDR1 reads SSHAT; CDR2 reads FNYEAQ (reference sequence). The CDR3 extends over 15 amino acids. The CDR3 protein is CASSFSGGPDNEQFF. The CDR3 nucleotides are TGTGCCAGCAGCTTTAGCGGGGGCCCCGACAATGAGCAGTTCTTC.

The rearrangement joins TRBV6-5 to TRBJ2-6; D is possibly TRBD2 (5 bases). The CDR3 has 16 amino acids. CDR1 and CDR2 from the germline V gene are MNHEY and SVGAGI. Trimming pared 3 bases from V and 2 bases from J, leaving 11 bases between. CDR3 protein: CASSYSGSPGANVLTF. For the CDR3, the DNA is TGTGCCAGCAGTTATTCGGGGTCGCCTGGGGCCAACGTCCTGACTTTC.

This clone was seen only a few times. The chain has TRBV29-1 and TRBJ2-5; weak D call: TRBD2 (7 bases). This CDR3 spans 12 amino acids. CDR1 is SQVTM, CDR2 ANQGSEA, per germline. V lost 7 bases, J lost 7 bases, and 16 bases lay in between. The CDR3 nucleotides are TGCAGCGGAGGGCCGGGGGGCGGGACCCAGTACTTC. Its protein is CSGGPGGGTQYF. The full variable domain, completed using reference TRBV29-1 and TRBJ2-5, is SAVISQKPSRDICQRGTSLTIQCQVDSQVTMMFWYRQQPGQSLTLIATANQGSEATYESGFVIDKFPISRPNLTFSTLTVSNMSPEDSSIYLCSGGPGGGTQYFGPGTRLLVL.

The rearrangement uses TRBV6-5 and TRBJ2-7; D might be TRBD1 or TRBD2, each matching 5 bases. This CDR3 is 13 amino acids long. Germline V gene lookup returns CDR1 MNHEY and CDR2 SVGAGI. V dropped 6 bases and J dropped 2 bases, with 11 bases sitting between them. The CDR3 region has the DNA TGTGCCAGCAGATGGGGACCGGCCTACGAGCAGTACTTC. Protein: CASRWGPAYEQYF.

The rearrangement uses TRBV11-2 and TRBJ2-5; D may match TRBD1 or TRBD2 (5 bases each). This CDR3 contains 15 residues. The V end lost 3 bases, the J end lost 5 bases, and 16 bases lay between the germline ends. Germline V lookup: CDR1 SGHAT, CDR2 FQNNGV. In nucleotides, the CDR3 is TGTGCCAGCAGCTTGCAGGGTGCCCAGCGGGAGACCCAGTACTTC. Its translation: CASSLQGAQRETQYF.

This clone has just a few counts. V gene TRBV7-9 combines with J gene TRBJ1-2; TRBD1 matches 9 bases. V lost 6 bases to trimming and J lost 3 bases; unmatched junction nucleotides: 2. CDR3 length: 13 residues. CDR1 and CDR2 (germline): SEHNR, FQNEAQ (reference sequence). Here the CDR3 reads CASSWTGDYGYTF. The CDR3 nucleotides read TGTGCCAGCAGTTGGACAGGGGACTATGGCTACACCTTC.

The rearrangement uses TRBV19 and TRBJ2-2; maybe TRBD1 (5 bases). Germline CDR1 LNHDA, CDR2 SQIVND (reference sequence). The CDR3 consists of 13 residues. V was pared by 7 bases and J by 5 bases, with 11 bases between. The CDR3 DNA is TGTGCCAGTAAGCAGGGTTGGACCGGGGAGCTGTTTTTT. Translated, it gives CASKQGWTGELFF. Full variable domain (missing parts from reference TRBV19 and TRBJ2-2): DGGITQSPKYLFRKEGQNVTLSCEQNLNHDAMYWYRQDPGQGLRLIYYSQIVNDFQKGDIAEGYSVSREKKESFPLTVTSAQKNPTAFYLCASKQGWTGELFFGEGSRLTVL.

The V call is TRBV7-7, the J call TRBJ2-2; 9 bases are a match to TRBD1. CDR1 is SSHAT and CDR2 is FNYEAQ in the germline V gene (reference sequence). The J segment lost 8 bases and the V segment lost 10 bases, leaving 8 bases of the junction unmatched. There are 13 residues in the CDR3. CDR3 nucleotides: TGTGCCACCCCGGGGGACAGGGTGGGGGAGCTGTTTTTT. This encodes CATPGDRVGELFF.

The genes are TRBV7-9 and TRBJ2-5; no clear D. The V end was cut by 0 bases, the J end by 0 bases, with 5 bases between. The CDR3 covers 14 residues. Germline V gene sequence: CDR1 SEHNR, CDR2 FQNEAQ (reference sequence). The CDR3 DNA reads as TGTGCCAGCAGCTTAGCCCCGGACCAAGAGACCCAGTACTTC. Its translation: CASSLAPDQETQYF. Variable domain in full (rest from reference TRBV7-9 and TRBJ2-5): DTGVSQNPRHKITKRGQNVTFRCDPISEHNRLYWYRQTLGQGPEFLTYFQNEAQLEKSRLLSDRFSAERPKGSFSTLEIQRTEQGDSAMYLCASSLAPDQETQYFGPGTRLLVL.

The chain employs TRBV6-1 and TRBJ1-2, with a possible D match to TRBD1 (5 bases). CDR1 is MNHNS, CDR2 SASEGT, per germline. V dropped 7 bases and J dropped 8 bases, with 20 bases sitting between them. This CDR3 contains 14 residues. CDR3 residues: CASMERGADWGYTF. CDR3 nucleotide sequence: TGTGCCAGCATGGAAAGGGGCGCTGACTGGGGCTACACCTTC.

The rearrangement joins TRBV7-8 to TRBJ1-3; no definite D call. Germline V gives CDR1 SGHVS, CDR2 FQNEAQ. The V and J ends lost 5 bases and 2 bases respectively, with 4 bases between them. The CDR3 sequence is 12 residues long. CDR3 amino acids: CASSRAGNTIYF. The CDR3, as DNA: TGTGCCAGCAGCAGGGCTGGAAACACCATATATTTT. Drawing the rest from reference TRBV7-8 and TRBJ1-3, the complete variable domain is GAGVSQSPRYKVAKRGQDVALRCDPISGHVSLFWYQQALGQGPEFLTYFQNEAQLDKSGLPSDRFFAERPEGSVSTLKIQRTQQEDSAVYLCASSRAGNTIYFGEGSWLTVV.

This clone was observed a single time. The chain couples TRBV5-6 to TRBJ2-2; the D call may be TRBD1 or TRBD2 (5 bases each). Trimming shortened V by 2 bases and J by 2 bases, and 7 bases separated the two germline ends. Germline V gives CDR1 SGHDT, CDR2 YYEEEE. The CDR3 extends over 14 amino acids. This chain's CDR3 is CASSFGGNTGELFF. The DNA of the CDR3 is TGTGCCAGCAGCTTTGGGGGAAACACCGGGGAGCTGTTTTTT.